The rows below give T cell receptor beta chains drawn from one sample of a study of shared clonotypes between healthy human individuals. This table comes from immunoSEQ multiplex PCR, and its TCRdb copy is limited to in-frame clones, with some not included. There are about 2.5 million clones in the sample; 85% to 95% occur only once, and roughly 0.34% lies in the top ten. Material: naive CD4+ T cells from PBMCs. These receptors all come from a man aged 18 to 29 in good health. Some clones in this sample may be carry-over from other donors' samples. Both conserved end residues are part of each CDR3. A D gene is named only where the DNA matches it firmly. A row's size may be missing; if present it is once, few, many or a size class.

few | TRBJ1-2 | TRBV7-9 | . | TGTGCCAGCAGCTACCGACCATATGGCTACACCTTC | CASSYRPYGYTF
. | TRBJ2-2 | TRBV5-1 | . | TGCGCCAGCAGCTTAGTGACGACCGGGGAGCTGTTTTTT | CASSLVTTGELFF
. | TRBJ2-5 | TRBV9 | TRBD1 | TGTGCCAGCAGCGTAGTGGCAGGGGGAGAGACCCAGTACTTC | CASSVVAGGETQYF
. | TRBJ2-2 | TRBV9 | TRBD2 | TGTGCCAGCAGCGGGGGGACTAGCGGGTACCCCGGGGAGCTGTTTTTT | CASSGGTSGYPGELFF
. | TRBJ1-5 | TRBV19 | TRBD1 | TGTGCCAGTAGTACCGGACAGGGAAGGGGCAATCAGCCCCAGCATTTT | CASSTGQGRGNQPQHF
. | TRBJ1-1 | TRBV2 | . | TGTGCCAGCAGAAGTGACGGGATGAACACTGAAGCTTTCTTT | CASRSDGMNTEAFF
. | TRBJ2-7 | TRBV7-2 | TRBD2 | TGTGCCAGCAGCTCGCGGACTAGCGGCTCCTACGAGCAGTACTTC | CASSSRTSGSYEQYF
. | TRBJ2-5 | TRBV5-1 | TRBD2 | TGCGCCAGCAGCTTGGAAGGTAGCGGGAGGGGCGAGACCCAGTACTTC | CASSLEGSGRGETQYF
. | TRBJ2-3 | TRBV29-1 | . | TGCAGCGTTGAAGCGGCTAGCGCGATACGAGATACGCAGTATTTT | CSVEAASAIRDTQYF
. | TRBJ2-6 | TRBV15 | . | TGTGCCACCAGCAGAGGACCCAGCCGGGCTGGGGCCAACGTCCTGACTTTC | CATSRGPSRAGANVLTF
. | TRBJ2-1 | TRBV30 | TRBD1 | TGTGCCTGGAGTGTTTTTGGTGACAGGGGGAGGCACAATGAGCAGTTCTTC | CAWSVFGDRGRHNEQFF
. | TRBJ2-7 | TRBV28 | TRBD2 | TGTGCCAGCAGTGCGGCCGGACTAGCGGGGGCCTCCCCCCTCGAGCAGTACTTC | CASSAAGLAGASPLEQYF
. | TRBJ2-2 | TRBV6-6 | TRBD2 | TGTGCCAGCAGCCCCAAAGGACTAGCGGGAACCGGGGAGCTGTTTTTT | CASSPKGLAGTGELFF
. | TRBJ2-2 | TRBV6-5 | . | TGTGCCAGCAGTTACGGGAGTTTGGGCACCGGGGAGCTGTTTTTT | CASSYGSLGTGELFF
. | TRBJ1-3 | TRBV5-1 | . | TGCGCCAGCAGCTTGGCTTTGACAGTCTCTGGAAACACCATATATTTT | CASSLALTVSGNTIYF
. | TRBJ2-1 | TRBV5-1 | . | TGCGCCAGCAGCTTGCGCCCCACGGCGGCAGGAGAGCAGTTCTTC | CASSLRPTAAGEQFF
once | TRBJ2-1 | TRBV19 | . | TGTGCCAGTTCTCCCGGCGGGATCGGGGAGCAGTTCTTC | CASSPGGIGEQFF
. | TRBJ2-5 | TRBV6-5 | TRBD2 | TGTGCCAGCAATGAGCGGGGGGTAGAGACCCAGTACTTC | CASNERGVETQYF
. | TRBJ1-2 | TRBV5-6 | . | TGTGCCAGCAGTTCAGGGGCGGGCTACACCTTC | CASSSGAGYTF
. | TRBJ1-1 | TRBV15 | . | TGTGCCACCAGTGGGGGGGTGGCCACTGAAGCTTTCTTT | CATSGGVATEAFF
. | TRBJ2-5 | TRBV5-1 | . | TGCGCCAGCAGCGGCGCGGTCCAAGAGACCCAGTACTTC | CASSGAVQETQYF
. | TRBJ2-2 | TRBV7-2 | TRBD2 | TGTGCCAGCAGCGAATCGGTCGGACTAGCGGGTACCGGGGAGCTGTTTTTT | CASSESVGLAGTGELFF
. | TRBJ2-3 | TRBV11-3 | . | TGTGCCAGCAGCGGGAAAACGGCAGATACGCAGTATTTT | CASSGKTADTQYF
. | TRBJ2-7 | TRBV18 | TRBD1 | TGTGCCAGCTCAAGGGACAGGGACGACTACGAGCAGTACTTC | CASSRDRDDYEQYF
. | TRBJ2-7 | TRBV4-1 | . | TGCGCCAGCAGCCAAGATAACAGAGACTACGAGCAGTACTTC | CASSQDNRDYEQYF
. | TRBJ2-3 | TRBV4-2 | . | TGTGCCAGCAGCCAAACGGGGGGCCAGACAGATACGCAGTATTTT | CASSQTGGQTDTQYF